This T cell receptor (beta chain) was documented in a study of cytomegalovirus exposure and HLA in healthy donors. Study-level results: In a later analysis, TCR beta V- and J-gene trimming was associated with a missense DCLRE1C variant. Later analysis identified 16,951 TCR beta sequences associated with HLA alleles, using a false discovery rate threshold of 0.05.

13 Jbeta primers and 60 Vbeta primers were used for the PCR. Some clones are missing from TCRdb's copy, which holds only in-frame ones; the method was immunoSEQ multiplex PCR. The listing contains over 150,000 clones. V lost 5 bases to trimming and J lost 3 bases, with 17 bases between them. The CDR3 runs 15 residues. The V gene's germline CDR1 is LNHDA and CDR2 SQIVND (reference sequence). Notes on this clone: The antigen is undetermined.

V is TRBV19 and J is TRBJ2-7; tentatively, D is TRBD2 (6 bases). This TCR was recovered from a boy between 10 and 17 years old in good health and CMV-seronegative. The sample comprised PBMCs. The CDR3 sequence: CASSSGTPGLYEQYF. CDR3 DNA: TGTGCCAGTAGTTCCGGGACTCCAGGCCTCTACGAGCAGTACTTC.